This T cell receptor beta chain was retrieved from a study of molecular identifiers for immune sequencing clone quantification. TCRdb analysed the PCR reads with MiXCR anew, one entry per CDR3 protein. The data contain over 600,000 distinct CDR3 sequences, nearly 20% of them singletons. This CDR3 contains 14 residues. Germline V gene sequence: CDR1 DFQATT, CDR2 SNEGSKA (reference sequence). Trimming left V 0 bases short and J 6 bases short, with 15 bases between. The TCR was taken from a human donor in good health. Some libraries in this study had Jurkat cell RNA spiked in. V usage is TRBV20-1 and J usage is TRBJ2-7, with a tentative D call TRBD1 (7 bases). The material sequenced was naive CD8+ T cells from blood, with Jurkat cell RNA spiked in. Subset here: FACS-sorted CD8+CD4-CCR7+CD45RA+ naive T cells. This CDR3 is CSARDRQGLCEQYF. In DNA, the CDR3 is TGCAGTGCTAGAGATAGACAGGGACTCTGCGAGCAGTACTTC.